A single T cell receptor beta chain is shown here with its context. This sample stems from a study of blood T cell repertoires in COVID-19. Study details: Acute and convalescent COVID-19 specimens originated in the United States, Italy and Spain. Nucleic acid was either cDNA or gDNA, and it came from T cells, B-cell-depleted T cells, or PBMCs.

In the authors' methods: Amplification of reference gene primers provided the estimated nucleated cell counts. The repertoire was sequenced with immunoSEQ multiplex PCR; TCRdb's copy has only in-frame clones and lacks some. V and J calls and clone size are copied from that table; D and trimming were computed from the DNA. This sample yields under 200,000 clones, of which over 75% are seen a single time; 9.8% belongs to the top ten. CDR1 is SGHTA and CDR2 is FQGNSA in the germline V gene. This CDR3 region has 17 residues. The V gene end was trimmed by 1 base and the J gene end by 7 bases; junction bases not matched to a gene: 11.

The origin of this receptor is a woman of 80 years or more with acute or convalescent COVID-19. The genes are TRBV7-2 and TRBJ2-1; 9 nucleotides align to TRBD2. Sequenced input: peripheral blood. CDR3 bases: TGTGCCAGCAGCTTAGGAGGTGGCGGGGGGGCCTGGAATGAGCAGTTCTTC. Encoded protein: CASSLGGGGGAWNEQFF.